This paragraph reports one TCR beta chain. Its antigen remains unidentified. The CDR3 runs 15 residues. The germline CDR1 and CDR2 sequences are MNHEY and SVGAGI. The germline V and J ends were trimmed by 0 bases and 5 bases, with 14 bases remaining between them. This sample was taken from a study of CD8 T cells in Susac syndrome. High-throughput TCR beta sequencing covered peripheral CD8+ and CD4+ T cells. TEMRA cells were FACS-enriched, and CD8+ and CD4+ T cells were isolated negatively. The study, taken as a whole, reports: The study admitted that it had a relatively small number of individuals in its TCR sequencing and HLA analysis.

RNA, at about 0.5 to 1 ug, was reverse transcribed with random hexamers. Amplification of TCR beta CDR3 was carried out by immunoSEQ multiplex PCR, which covered 54 Vbeta and 13 Jbeta segments. TCRdb reprocessed the immunoSEQ multiplex PCR reads with MiXCR, giving one entry per CDR3 protein. The repertoire holds fewer than 350,000 distinct CDR3 sequences, about 82% seen once, with 0.2% to 0.25% in the top ten. The sequenced sample was CD8+ T cells from PBMCs. This receptor was obtained from a human donor with multiple sclerosis. The V gene is TRBV6-5, the J gene TRBJ2-7; D is uncertain. DNA of the CDR3: TGTGCCAGCAGTTACTCGGCCGAGTTGGGCAACGAGCAGTACTTC. This encodes CASSYSAELGNEQYF.